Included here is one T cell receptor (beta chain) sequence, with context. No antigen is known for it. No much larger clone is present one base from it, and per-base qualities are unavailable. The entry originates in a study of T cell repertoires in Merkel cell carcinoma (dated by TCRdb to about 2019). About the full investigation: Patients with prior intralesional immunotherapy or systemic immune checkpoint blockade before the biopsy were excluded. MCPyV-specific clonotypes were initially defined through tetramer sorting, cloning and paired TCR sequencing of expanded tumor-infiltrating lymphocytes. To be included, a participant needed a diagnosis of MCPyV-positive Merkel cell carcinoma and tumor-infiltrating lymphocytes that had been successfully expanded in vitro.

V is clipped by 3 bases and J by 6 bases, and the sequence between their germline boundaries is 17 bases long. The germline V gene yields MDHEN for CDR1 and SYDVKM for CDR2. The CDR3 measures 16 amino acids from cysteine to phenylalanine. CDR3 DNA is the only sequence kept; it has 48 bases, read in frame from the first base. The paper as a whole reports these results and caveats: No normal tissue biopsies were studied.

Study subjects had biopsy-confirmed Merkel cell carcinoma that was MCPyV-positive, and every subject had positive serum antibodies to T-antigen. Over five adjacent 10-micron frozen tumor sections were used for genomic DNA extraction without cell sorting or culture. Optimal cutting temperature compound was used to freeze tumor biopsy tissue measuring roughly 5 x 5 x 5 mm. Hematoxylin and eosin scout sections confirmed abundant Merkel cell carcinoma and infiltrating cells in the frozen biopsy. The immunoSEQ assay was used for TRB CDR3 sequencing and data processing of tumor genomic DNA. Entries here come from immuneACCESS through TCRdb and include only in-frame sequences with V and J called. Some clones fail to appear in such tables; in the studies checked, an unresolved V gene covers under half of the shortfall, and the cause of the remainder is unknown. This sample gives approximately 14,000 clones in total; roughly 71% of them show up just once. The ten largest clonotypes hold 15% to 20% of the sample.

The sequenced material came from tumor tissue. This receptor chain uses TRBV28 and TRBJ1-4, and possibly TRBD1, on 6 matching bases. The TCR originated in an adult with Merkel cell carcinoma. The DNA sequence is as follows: TGTGCCAGCAGTTTTCCCTTGCCAGGGGTGGATGAAAAACTGTTTTTT. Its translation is CASSFPLPGVDEKLFF.